This T cell receptor beta chain was sequenced for a study of cytomegalovirus exposure and HLA in healthy donors (dated 2017 in TCRdb). As for the study more broadly: An earlier analysis of roughly 570 of the donors reported around 280 Gb of sequence data and roughly 120 million unique TCR beta sequences obtained from 180 million or so T cells. An earlier analysis of 587 of the donors used high-throughput TCR beta sequencing to judge whether each TCR beta V gene segment behaved as functional or pseudogenic. The study aimed to test whether signatures of past pathogen exposure could be identified by cataloging public T cell receptors. About 5 DR-DQ haplotypes were handled as single units for association and clustering, since linkage in the cohort was strong. A separate validation cohort of 100 to 150 different subjects was used in addition to the roughly 670-subject first cohort. Every discovery cohort repertoire had been produced on one sequencing platform. A later analysis re-analyzed previously published TCR beta repertoires from hundreds of donors and added high-resolution HLA genotyping to study TCR occurrence patterns. Across around 400 genotyped donors of the cohort, an average of about 220,000 unique TCR beta nucleotide sequences per donor were sequenced, and 15% to 20% of those sequences were non-productive. Class I and class II HLA loci were covered by the typing at four-digit resolution. Roughly 300 gigabases of sequencing data and around 88 million unique TCR sequences made up an early release that covered fewer than 650 HLA-typed donors. In the later analysis, no new phenotypic data were used to find candidate immune exposures; instead, reliance was placed on TCR beta sequences and their occurrence across donors. Alongside the repertoire data, information on donor age, sex, ethnicity and CMV serostatus was compiled. Of the roughly 410 genotyped donors, 65% to 90% were placed in the genetic ancestry cluster associated with self-reported Caucasian donors. The T cell repertoires of about 700 subjects were profiled by immunosequencing and related to cytomegalovirus serostatus. Typing coverage varied by locus: roughly 629-640 donors for A, B, C, DRB1 and DQB1; roughly 560 for DQA1; around 610 for DPA1; roughly 450 for DPB1. A later genetic analysis used genome-wide SNP genotypes for about 60% of the roughly 700 donors, treating that subset as a discovery cohort. The study combined high-throughput TCR immunosequencing, statistical association of individual TCRs with disease status, and machine learning to predict cytomegalovirus infection status.

The CDR3, cysteine through phenylalanine, is 12 amino acids long. Just the 36-base CDR3 DNA is kept, in frame starting at base 1. The junction carries 12 bases between V and J, which are trimmed by 7 bases and 8 bases respectively. The germline V gene gives CDR1 as SNHLY and CDR2 as FYNNEI. On the study overall, not on this receptor specifically: Broadly in line with IMGT annotations, most TCR beta V segments showed up in productive rearrangements about 87% or about 30% of the time in an earlier analysis of about 500 of the donors. In vitro tests confirmed that three of the cytomegalovirus-associated TCR beta chains recognize cytomegalovirus antigens. Because HLA typing was missing for some donors at each locus, association tests included only the typed subset. Linkage disequilibrium might explain the correlated functional status among segregating V segments, but an unknown experimental factor could not be ruled out. Assigning TCR associations to individual alleles was difficult when HLA alleles, especially DR and DQ, strongly co-occurred. In a later genetic analysis, fewer N-insertions in productive TCRs were reported among donors in an Asian-associated ancestry cluster than the 666-donor mean. The authors suggested that the approach could potentially be extended to other disease states and immunological phenotypes. A total of 164 TCR beta chains were listed by the study as associated with cytomegalovirus. A further reported finding was that TCR beta sequences accurately predicted the HLA-A and HLA-B alleles for most subjects in the first cohort. Several of the top co-occurrence clusters appeared to be linked to parvovirus B19, influenza, CMV and Epstein-Barr virus, according to a later analysis. According to a later analysis, most CMV-associated TCR beta chains appeared to be HLA-restricted, and the HLA associations seemed to be driven largely by CMV exposure. The classifier was reported to diagnose cytomegalovirus status with high specificity and sensitivity in both the original cohort and the validation cohort. Immune exposure information for the cohort was limited to CMV serostatus. About 15 rarely observed V segments, including chromosome 9 orphons, were excluded from the earlier analysis of almost 600 of the donors because counts were too low. Some IMGT-functional V segments, including TRBV6-2 and TRBV6-3, could not be told apart with the 87-base-pair reads, so those segments were excluded. In a later genetic analysis, a missense DCLRE1C variant was associated with V-gene and J-gene trimming of TCR beta chains, and the association was replicated in an independent cohort. In a later analysis, 16,951 TCR beta sequences were associated with specific HLA alleles at a false discovery rate of 0.05. In a later analysis, HLA-associated TCR beta chains showed more clonal expansion and lower generation probabilities than non-associated chains that were equally common. A group of highly shared sequence variants was considered likely to be a technical artifact of the sequencing pipeline. Presence/absence analyses assumed roughly uniform sequencing depth across donors, an assumption that may not hold. In this cohort, only TCR beta chains were sequenced, and detectable features were limited by the absence of alpha or paired-chain data. According to a later analysis, TCR association rates differed among HLA loci, with DRB1 alleles showing the most associated TCRs and HLA-C alleles showing the fewest. Most TCR sequences were observed very rarely across donors, whereas some public TCRs were present in many individuals.

About this clone itself: Its antigen specificity is not known. No base qualities exist here, and no much larger clone lies one base off it. Other DNA sequences from this sample encode an identical CDR3 as well.

Libraries came from the immunoSEQ multiplex PCR assay. For the multiplex PCR, a mixture combining 60 forward primers for TCR Vbeta segments and 13 reverse primers for TCR Jbeta segments was used. The CDR3 region of rearranged TCR beta genes was amplified from genomic DNA by a multiplex PCR assay. The Illumina HiSeq System was used to sequence the amplified TCR beta libraries as 87-base-pair reads. Turning to the authors' computational methods: In a later analysis, tens of millions of unique TCR beta chains were counted across the roughly 610 repertoires, and approximately 9.9 million of these chains were shared by at least two donors. A nearest-neighbor algorithm error-corrected the raw reads and collapsed the reads into unique sequences, merging closely related sequences to remove PCR and sequencing errors. To assign V, D and J gene segments, CDR3 sequences were aligned to IMGT reference sequences. Each retained sequence needed at least a six-nucleotide match to both a V gene segment and a J gene segment. Rearrangements were called productive when the CDR3 lacked stop codons and stayed in frame with V and J; all others were non-productive. CDR3 was defined by IMGT convention, running from the second conserved V-encoded cysteine to the conserved J-encoded phenylalanine. In an earlier analysis of more than 550 of the donors, sequences lacking an unambiguous match to a single V gene segment were excluded. In an earlier analysis of several hundred of the donors, a V segment was called functional when productive rearrangements were above 56.7%, and segregating when the standard deviation between donors exceeded 5%. A statistical classification framework was built for diagnosing cytomegalovirus status from the catalog of TCR beta chain sequences. A later analysis assigned V and J genes by comparing TCR nucleotide sequences with IMGT/GENE-DB human TR gene sequences. Using the TCRdist pipeline, a later analysis assigned CDR3 sequences along with most-parsimonious VDJ recombination scenarios. In a later analysis, each TCR beta chain was defined by its CDR3 amino acid sequence together with its V-gene family, and reads lacking a unique V-gene family were excluded. To address suspected cross-contamination and a sequencing artifact, a later analysis removed approximately 600 highly shared, low-generation-probability nucleotide sequences. In a later analysis, a clonal expansion index was calculated for each public chain from normalized within-repertoire ranks of inferred template counts. Generation probabilities in a later analysis came from a VDJ recombination model fitted to out-of-frame rearrangements, and those results were checked against IGoR. In a later analysis, TCR-TCR, TCR-HLA and TCR-CMV co-occurrence was scored with hypergeometric tests, and a repertoire-size bias correction was applied to TCR pairs. In a later analysis, false discovery rates were estimated by permuting HLA or CMV assignments 20 times. In a later analysis, co-occurring TCRs were grouped using DBSCAN, and TCRdist sequence similarity was added for clustering within HLA-allele-positive subsets. Repertoires with fewer than 30,000 or more than 120,000 public chains were left out of co-occurrence clustering, as were five repertoires with anomalous nucleotide sharing. TCRdb retrieved this table from immuneACCESS and kept in-frame rearrangements only. Not all clones are present; in checked studies, unresolved V genes account for under half, and no reason is known for the remainder. The V and J calls and the clone size are those of that table, but D and trimming were determined from the DNA. Present in this sample are fewer than 200,000 clones, roughly four fifths of which were seen just once. The biggest ten clones account for 1.6% of the sample.

The cohort comprised around 690 healthy bone marrow donors. At the time of sampling, all cohort members were nominally healthy, though unrecorded immune exposures were likely present. The donor tested CMV seronegative, placing the donor among the 350 to 400 seronegative members of the cohort. Each donor provided a peripheral blood sample, and peripheral blood mononuclear cells were used for TCR beta sequencing. Genomic DNA was extracted from the blood cell samples with the Qiagen DNeasy Blood Extraction Kit. This receptor was identified in a man in his fifties in good health and CMV-seronegative. The sample taken for sequencing was PBMCs. In this chain, TRBV2 is recombined with TRBJ2-1; TRBD2 is perhaps the D gene, given 6 matching bases. The DNA sequence follows: TGTGCCAGCACAGGGACTGGAGATGAGCAGTTCTTC. Translated, this gives CASTGTGDEQFF.